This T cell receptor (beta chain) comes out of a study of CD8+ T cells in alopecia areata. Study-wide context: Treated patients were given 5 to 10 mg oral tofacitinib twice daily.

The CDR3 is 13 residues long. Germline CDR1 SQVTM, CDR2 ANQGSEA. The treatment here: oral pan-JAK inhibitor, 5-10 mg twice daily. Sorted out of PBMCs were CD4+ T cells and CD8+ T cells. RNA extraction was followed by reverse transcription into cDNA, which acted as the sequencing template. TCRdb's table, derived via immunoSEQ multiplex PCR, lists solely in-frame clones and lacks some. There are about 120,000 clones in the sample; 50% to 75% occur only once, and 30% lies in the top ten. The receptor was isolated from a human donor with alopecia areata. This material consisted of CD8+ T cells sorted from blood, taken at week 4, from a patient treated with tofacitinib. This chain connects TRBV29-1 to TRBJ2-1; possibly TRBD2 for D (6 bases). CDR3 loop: CSHRRAVYNEQFF. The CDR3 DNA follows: TGCAGTCATCGGAGGGCCGTTTACAATGAGCAGTTCTTC.